These T cell receptor beta chains were read from a single sample in a study of early T cells in non-severe SARS-CoV-2 infection. TCRdb itself ran the 5' RACE reads through MiXCR, one entry per CDR3 protein. In the table there are tens of thousands of distinct CDR3 sequences, roughly 15% of which are singletons. Sequencing used whole blood. The receptors stem from an adult who was a healthcare worker with PCR-confirmed SARS-CoV-2 infection or an uninfected control (not recorded which). Each CDR3 is given with its conserved first and last residue. The D gene is left open where the match is weak. Some rows mark clone size as missing; the rest say once, few, many or name a class of expanded clone.

CDR3nt: TGTGCCAGCAGCGTATCCGTGCACGCAGATACGCAGTATTTT; CDR3aa: CASSVSVHADTQYF; d_gene: NA; j_gene: TRBJ2-3; v_gene: TRBV9; abundance: NA
CDR3nt: TGCGCCAGCAGCTTTTCGTGGGATACGCAGTATTTT; CDR3aa: CASSFSWDTQYF; d_gene: NA; j_gene: TRBJ2-3; v_gene: TRBV5-1; abundance: few
CDR3nt: TGTGCCAGCAGTAAACGGGGGGGATCCACATATACGCAGTATTTT; CDR3aa: CASSKRGGSTYTQYF; d_gene: TRBD2; j_gene: TRBJ2-3; v_gene: TRBV12-3/TRBV12-4; abundance: few
CDR3nt: TGTGCCAGCAGCTTCCGTCGGGGGACCGGGGAGCTGTTTTTT; CDR3aa: CASSFRRGTGELFF; d_gene: NA; j_gene: TRBJ2-2; v_gene: TRBV7-2; abundance: NA
CDR3nt: TGTGCCAGCAGCTTTGACAGGGTTAACACTGAAGCTTTCTTT; CDR3aa: CASSFDRVNTEAFF; d_gene: TRBD1; j_gene: TRBJ1-1; v_gene: TRBV6-5; abundance: NA
CDR3nt: TGTGCCAGCAGTTTACTAGCGTCGGATAACTATGGCTACACCTTC; CDR3aa: CASSLLASDNYGYTF; d_gene: NA; j_gene: TRBJ1-2; v_gene: TRBV27; abundance: few
CDR3nt: TGTGCCAGCAGACCCCAAAACACTGAAGCTTTCTTT; CDR3aa: CASRPQNTEAFF; d_gene: NA; j_gene: TRBJ1-1; v_gene: TRBV12-3/TRBV12-4; abundance: few
CDR3nt: TGTGCCAGCAGTTTAGGCCGGGTCCAGCAGTTCTTC; CDR3aa: CASSLGRVQQFF; d_gene: NA; j_gene: TRBJ2-1; v_gene: TRBV12-3/TRBV12-4; abundance: few
CDR3nt: TGTGCCAGCAGCTTATCCGGGGTGGGCACAGATACGCAGTATTTT; CDR3aa: CASSLSGVGTDTQYF; d_gene: NA; j_gene: TRBJ2-3; v_gene: TRBV7-3; abundance: many
CDR3nt: TGTGCCAGCAGCCCTCGGGACAAGACAGTGACCTACAATGAGCAGTTCTTC; CDR3aa: CASSPRDKTVTYNEQFF; d_gene: NA; j_gene: TRBJ2-1; v_gene: TRBV11-2; abundance: few
CDR3nt: TGCAGCGTTGAAGAAAGAGGGGGTCGGGAGCTGTTTTTT; CDR3aa: CSVEERGGRELFF; d_gene: NA; j_gene: TRBJ2-2; v_gene: TRBV29-1; abundance: few
CDR3nt: TGCAGCGTAGCGACAGGACCCTATGGCTACACCTTC; CDR3aa: CSVATGPYGYTF; d_gene: NA; j_gene: TRBJ1-2; v_gene: TRBV29-1; abundance: NA
CDR3nt: TGTGCCAGCAGTTACTCGATCTGGGGAGGCACTGAAGCTTTCTTT; CDR3aa: CASSYSIWGGTEAFF; d_gene: NA; j_gene: TRBJ1-1; v_gene: TRBV6-5; abundance: few
CDR3nt: TGTGCCAGCAGTTTTATCGGGGGACCCAACTATGGCTACACCTTC; CDR3aa: CASSFIGGPNYGYTF; d_gene: NA; j_gene: TRBJ1-2; v_gene: TRBV12-3/TRBV12-4; abundance: NA
CDR3nt: TGTGCCAGCAGAACCGAAGGTAGCGGGTACAATGAGCAGTTCTTC; CDR3aa: CASRTEGSGYNEQFF; d_gene: TRBD2; j_gene: TRBJ2-1; v_gene: TRBV7-2; abundance: few
CDR3nt: TGTGCCAGCAGCGCCCGGCGGGAGACAATCAACACCGGGGAGCTGTTTTTT; CDR3aa: CASSARRETINTGELFF; d_gene: TRBD2; j_gene: TRBJ2-2; v_gene: TRBV11-2; abundance: NA
CDR3nt: TGCAGTGCTAAGACGACGTTTGCCCATGAGCAGTTCTTC; CDR3aa: CSAKTTFAHEQFF; d_gene: NA; j_gene: TRBJ2-1; v_gene: TRBV20-1; abundance: few
CDR3nt: TGTGCCAGCAGGTCCAGGGGAGCTTCGCCTAATGAAAAACTGTTTTTT; CDR3aa: CASRSRGASPNEKLFF; d_gene: NA; j_gene: TRBJ1-4; v_gene: TRBV6-5; abundance: few
CDR3nt: TGTGCCAGCTCACCACAGGGTTATAGCAATCAGCCCCAGCATTTT; CDR3aa: CASSPQGYSNQPQHF; d_gene: NA; j_gene: TRBJ1-5; v_gene: TRBV18; abundance: many
CDR3nt: TGCGCCAGCAGGGGACAAGGCCCCGGGGAGCTGTTTTTT; CDR3aa: CASRGQGPGELFF; d_gene: NA; j_gene: TRBJ2-2; v_gene: TRBV10-1; abundance: few
CDR3nt: TGTGCCAGCAGTCAAGATAATAACTATGGCTACACCTTC; CDR3aa: CASSQDNNYGYTF; d_gene: NA; j_gene: TRBJ1-2; v_gene: TRBV12-3/TRBV12-4; abundance: few
CDR3nt: TGTGCCAGCAGCCATACAGGGCGGACAGCGTCTGGAAACACCATATATTTT; CDR3aa: CASSHTGRTASGNTIYF; d_gene: NA; j_gene: TRBJ1-3; v_gene: TRBV5-6; abundance: NA
CDR3nt: TGTGCCAGCAGGCTCCGGACGGACAACACTGAAGCTTTCTTT; CDR3aa: CASRLRTDNTEAFF; d_gene: NA; j_gene: TRBJ1-1; v_gene: TRBV6-5; abundance: NA
CDR3nt: TGTGCCAGCTCACCAGCGGGATTGGGCACTGAAGCTTTCTTT; CDR3aa: CASSPAGLGTEAFF; d_gene: NA; j_gene: TRBJ1-1; v_gene: TRBV18; abundance: few
CDR3nt: TGTGCCAGCAGCTCTAGACAGACCACTGAAGCTTTCTTT; CDR3aa: CASSSRQTTEAFF; d_gene: NA; j_gene: TRBJ1-1; v_gene: TRBV7-9; abundance: many
CDR3nt: TGTGCCAGCAGCCTTGACCGCGTGTGGGCTGAAGCTTTCTTT; CDR3aa: CASSLDRVWAEAFF; d_gene: NA; j_gene: TRBJ1-1; v_gene: TRBV7-9; abundance: NA
CDR3nt: TGTGCCAGCAGCCAAGATCCGTCGAGTGCCTACAATGAGCAGTTCTTC; CDR3aa: CASSQDPSSAYNEQFF; d_gene: NA; j_gene: TRBJ2-1; v_gene: TRBV3-1; abundance: many
CDR3nt: TGTGCCAGCAGTTGGGAACAGTATTCACCCCTCCACTTT; CDR3aa: CASSWEQYSPLHF; d_gene: NA; j_gene: TRBJ1-6; v_gene: TRBV6-5; abundance: few
CDR3nt: TGCGCCAGCAGCCAAGCCCTAAGACAGGGGGCGGCCAAAAACATTCAGTACTTC; CDR3aa: CASSQALRQGAAKNIQYF; d_gene: TRBD1; j_gene: TRBJ2-4; v_gene: TRBV4-1; abundance: few